What follows are 10 T cell receptor beta chains derived from one specimen sequenced in a study of blood T cell repertoires in COVID-19. The data were produced by immunoSEQ multiplex PCR, yet TCRdb's version contains in-frame clones alone and is incomplete. The sample has approximately 120,000 clones, 75% to 90% seen once. Input material: peripheral blood. The receptors stem from a woman aged 80 or over with COVID-19, enrolled during active disease.

V and J are TRBV14 and TRBJ2-1; D is undetermined. Germline V CDR1 and CDR2: SGHDN, FVKESK. The CDR3 sequence is 12 residues long. The V gene lost 0 bases and the J gene lost 9 bases, with 6 bases spanning the gap. This CDR3 reads CASSQDRIEQFF. Written as DNA, the CDR3 is TGTGCCAGCAGCCAAGACAGGATTGAGCAGTTCTTC.

This clone came up a few times. The CDR3 coding sequence is TGTGCCAGCGGGAAGACTAGTTATGAGCAGTTCTTC. It encodes CASGKTSYEQFF. The V call is TRBV2, the J call TRBJ2-1; D might be TRBD2 (6 bases). V lost 8 bases and J lost 8, with 13 bases in between. CDR3 size: 12 residues. Germline CDR1 is SNHLY and CDR2 is FYNNEI. Supplemented by reference TRBV2 and TRBJ2-1, the full variable domain reads EPEVTQTPSHQVTQMGQEVILRCVPISNHLYFYWYRQILGQKVEFLVSFYNNEISEKSEIFDDQFSVERPDGSNFTLKIRSTKLEDSAMYFCASGKTSYEQFFGPGTRLTVL.

The J gene is TRBJ2-5, the V gene TRBV2; no clear D. Trimming left V 7 bases short and J 4 bases short, with 13 bases between. There are 13 residues in the CDR3. The germline V gene encodes CDR1 SNHLY and CDR2 FYNNEI. CDR3 DNA: TGTGCCAGCAATACAGTCCTGAGAGAGACCCAGTACTTC. This gives the protein CASNTVLRETQYF.

V is TRBV19 and J is TRBJ2-5; tentative D call: TRBD1 (6 bases). Germline values: CDR1 LNHDA, CDR2 SQIVND (reference sequence). The CDR3 has 13 residues. V dropped 4 bases and J dropped 4 bases, with 10 bases sitting between them. The CDR3 here is CASSKQGRETQYF. For the CDR3, the DNA is TGTGCCAGTAGTAAACAGGGAAGAGAGACCCAGTACTTC.

This sequence joins TRBV5-1 and TRBJ1-1; D gene ambiguous. V lost 4 bases to trimming and J lost 5 bases, with 15 bases between them. Germline V gives CDR1 SGHRS, CDR2 YFSETQ. CDR3 size: 14 residues. The CDR3 sequence: CASSPLPVLTEAFF. The CDR3 region has the DNA TGCGCCAGCAGCCCGCTTCCGGTTCTTACTGAAGCTTTCTTT. Complete variable domain (other parts from reference TRBV5-1 and TRBJ1-1): KAGVTQTPRYLIKTRGQQVTLSCSPISGHRSVSWYQQTPGQGLQFLFEYFSETQRNKGNFPGRFSGRQFSNSRSEMNVSTLELGDSALYLCASSPLPVLTEAFFGQGTRLTVV.

The chain employs TRBV28 and TRBJ2-7; 7 nucleotides line up with TRBD1. The V gene end was trimmed by 6 bases and the J gene end by 4 bases; junction bases not matched to a gene: 6. There are 13 residues in the CDR3. Germline-derived CDR1 and CDR2 are MDHEN and SYDVKM. The CDR3 sequence is CASSPGQPYEQYF. As DNA, the CDR3 is TGTGCCAGCAGCCCGGGACAGCCTTACGAGCAGTACTTC.

This chain uses TRBV2 with TRBJ2-7; maybe TRBD2 (5 bases). CDR1 is SNHLY, CDR2 FYNNEI, per germline. The CDR3 runs 14 residues. Trimming took off 6 bases at V and 3 bases at J, with 15 bases between the two ends. Here the CDR3 reads CASSPLRTFYEQYF. The CDR3 DNA sequence: TGTGCCAGCAGCCCTTTAAGGACTTTCTACGAGCAGTACTTC.

Details on this clone: Different DNA sequences within this sample yield the same CDR3. The rearrangement uses TRBV12-3 or TRBV12-4 and TRBJ1-1; D unclear. The CDR3 totals 13 residues. V lost 3 bases and J 1 base, leaving 6 bases between the germline ends. The DNA of the CDR3 is TGTGCCAGCAGTTTTGGCCAGAACACTGAAGCTTTCTTT. Amino acids: CASSFGQNTEAFF.

This clone occurred a few times. CDR3 DNA sequence: TGTGCCAGCACGGACAGTTTCACAGATACGCAGTATTTT. Translating gives CASTDSFTDTQYF. The V and J genes are TRBV2 and TRBJ2-3; TRBD1 is a possible D gene (6 bases). The V and J ends lost 7 bases and 2 bases respectively, with 10 bases between them. Germline V gene sequence: CDR1 SNHLY, CDR2 FYNNEI. The CDR3 has 13 residues.

This chain links TRBV9 with TRBJ2-3, with D perhaps TRBD2 (7 bases). Between the trimmed V and J ends, which lost 0 bases and 9 bases, there was a span of 26 bases. The V gene's germline CDR1 is SGDLS and CDR2 YYNGEE. The CDR3 sequence is 18 residues long. CDR3 DNA: TGTGCCAGCAGCGTAGAGGGTATCCCCGGGGGGCGGAGTGGGACGCAGTATTTT. Its protein is CASSVEGIPGGRSGTQYF.